These 12 T cell receptor beta chains were all obtained from the same sample, sequenced in a study of blood T cell repertoires in COVID-19 (TCRdb year 2020). Library generation was performed with the immunoSEQ multiplex PCR assay. As stored in TCRdb, this immuneACCESS dataset retains in-frame rearrangements with V and J assigned. A fraction of the clones does not appear; measured against another copy, unresolved V genes explain less than half of the discrepancy, and the remainder lacks a known reason. This sample holds about 280,000 clones; around 86% were observed only once. The top ten constitute 10% to 15% of the sample. What was sequenced was peripheral blood. All receptors derive from a human donor in a cohort sampled during active COVID-19.

The chain uses TRBV15 and TRBJ1-1; a possible D gene is TRBD1 (5 bases). The CDR3 runs 13 residues. Germline-derived CDR1 and CDR2 are LNHNV and YYDKDF (reference sequence). The germline V and J ends were trimmed by 2 bases and 6 bases, with 10 bases remaining between them. The DNA of the CDR3 is TGTGCCACCAGCAGATCGTGGGGGGCTGAAGCTTTCTTT. As protein: CATSRSWGAEAFF.

The chain is built from TRBV27 and TRBJ1-2, with TRBD1 as a possible D gene (5 bases). Germline CDR1 MNHEY, CDR2 SMNVEV (reference sequence). This CDR3 has 14 residues. Trimming took off 3 bases at V and 5 bases at J, with 13 bases between the two ends. This CDR3 reads CASSLGRDDYGYTF. CDR3 DNA sequence: TGTGCCAGCAGTTTGGGGCGGGACGATTATGGCTACACCTTC.

The table lists this clone with a count of one. The V and J genes are TRBV19 and TRBJ2-2, with 8 bases identical to TRBD1. The trim removed 7 bases at V and 6 bases at J, leaving 13 bases unmatched. CDR3 size: 16 residues. The V gene's germline CDR1 is LNHDA and CDR2 SQIVND (reference sequence). The CDR3 is CASKNGDRSGPGELFF. CDR3 bases: TGTGCCAGTAAGAACGGGGACAGGTCGGGCCCCGGGGAGCTGTTTTTT. Full variable domain (missing parts from reference TRBV19 and TRBJ2-2): DGGITQSPKYLFRKEGQNVTLSCEQNLNHDAMYWYRQDPGQGLRLIYYSQIVNDFQKGDIAEGYSVSREKKESFPLTVTSAQKNPTAFYLCASKNGDRSGPGELFFGEGSRLTVL.

The gene calls are TRBV2 and TRBJ2-7; TRBD2 matches 14 bases. Germline V gene lookup returns CDR1 SNHLY and CDR2 FYNNEI. After removal of 6 bases from V and 6 bases from J, the junction contained 1 base not matched to a gene. The CDR3 runs to 13 residues. The chain's CDR3 is CASSGLAGGEQYF. CDR3 DNA: TGTGCCAGCAGCGGACTAGCGGGAGGCGAGCAGTACTTC.

The V call is TRBV18, the J call TRBJ2-2, with 7 bases identical to TRBD1. The CDR3 covers 13 residues. Looked up from germline, CDR1 is KGHSH and CDR2 is LQKENI. Trimming cost V 6 bases and J 6 bases; bases outside gene matches: 4. CDR3 DNA: TGTGCCAGCTCCTACAGGGGCCCCGGGGAGCTGTTTTTT. This sequence encodes CASSYRGPGELFF.

The V and J genes are TRBV6-5 and TRBJ2-7; D possibly corresponds to TRBD2 (5 bases). Trimming stripped 6 bases from V and 2 bases from J, with 14 bases between. The CDR3 has 14 amino acids. Per the germline V gene, CDR1 is MNHEY and CDR2 is SVGAGI. The CDR3 region is CASRSRTLPYEQYF. In DNA, the CDR3 is TGTGCCAGCAGATCGAGGACTCTCCCCTACGAGCAGTACTTC.

The V gene is TRBV18, the J gene TRBJ2-3; the match to TRBD1 covers 7 bases. Trimming removed 3 bases from V and 2 bases from J; junction bases left unmatched: 5. The V gene's germline CDR1 is KGHSH and CDR2 LQKENI. The CDR3 contains 15 residues. The CDR3 here is CASSPPGQITDTQYF. The CDR3 DNA reads TGTGCCAGCTCACCGCCGGGACAGATCACAGATACGCAGTATTTT.

The chain uses TRBV28 and TRBJ2-7, with a possible D match to TRBD1 (5 bases). V was shortened by 3 bases and J by 4 bases, with 10 bases between the two germline ends. This CDR3 is built from 13 residues. Germline CDR1 and CDR2: MDHEN and SYDVKM. The CDR3 loop reads CASSFDRKYEQYF. The CDR3 DNA sequence: TGTGCCAGCAGTTTCGACAGAAAGTACGAGCAGTACTTC.

The gene calls are TRBV6-1 and TRBJ1-1; D remains ambiguous. V lost 0 bases and J 1 base, leaving 18 bases between the germline ends. The CDR3 length is 18 residues. Germline V gene lookup returns CDR1 MNHNS and CDR2 SASEGT. CDR3 loop: CASSEAPGRRVGNTEAFF. The DNA for the CDR3 is TGTGCCAGCAGTGAAGCGCCAGGCAGGAGGGTGGGGAACACTGAAGCTTTCTTT.

The sample holds a few counts of this clone. The chain recombines TRBV6-5 with TRBJ1-2, with a weak D call TRBD1 (6 bases). The germline CDR1 and CDR2 sequences are MNHEY and SVGAGI. The CDR3 is made up of 12 amino acids. V lost 7 bases to trimming and J lost 7 bases, with 13 bases between them. The CDR3 nucleotides read TGTGCCAGCAATACAGGGTCCGGTGGCTACACCTTC. Translated: CASNTGSGGYTF.

The chain is built from TRBV30 and TRBJ1-1; D unresolved. The CDR3 covers 14 residues. The germline V gene has CDR1 GTSNPN and CDR2 SVGIG (reference sequence). V lost 4 bases, J lost 1 base, and 13 bases lay in between. The CDR3 loop is CAWTLDWKNTEAFF. The CDR3 DNA is TGTGCCTGGACCCTGGACTGGAAGAACACTGAAGCTTTCTTT.

In this sample, this clone turned up once. The CDR3 reads CASSLVSETQYF. The CDR3 DNA is TGTGCCAGCAGCCTCGTCTCTGAGACCCAGTACTTC. The chain joins TRBV3-1 (or the pseudogene TRBV3-2) to TRBJ2-5; D not certain. The CDR3 is 12 residues long. V gave up 4 bases and J gave up 5 bases, with 8 bases separating them. The V gene's germline CDR1 is LGHDT and CDR2 YNNKEL (reference sequence).